These 21 T cell receptor beta chains were all obtained from the same sample, sequenced in a study of blood T cell repertoires in COVID-19. Assay: immunoSEQ multiplex PCR; the TCRdb copy retains only in-frame clones and omits some. The sample includes fewer than 200,000 clones, about 74% of them seen just once. Sequenced: peripheral blood. The receptors originated from a woman aged 80 or over with acute or convalescent COVID-19.

This clone was counted many times. The chain is built from TRBV6-1 and TRBJ1-1; D is possibly TRBD1 (5 bases). Germline CDR1 and CDR2: MNHNS and SASEGT. V lost 9 bases to trimming and J lost 0 bases, with 11 bases between them. The CDR3 runs to 13 residues. The CDR3 coding sequence is TGTGCCAGTACCAGGGACTTGAACACTGAAGCTTTCTTT. Translated, it gives CASTRDLNTEAFF.

V gene TRBV28 combines with J gene TRBJ1-4, with TRBD1 as a possible D gene (6 bases). Trimming removed 3 bases at V and 2 bases at J, with 13 bases between. The CDR3 extends over 16 amino acids. Germline V gene lookup returns CDR1 MDHEN and CDR2 SYDVKM. Written as DNA, the CDR3 is TGTGCCAGCAGTTTGAGTTTGGGGGCTACTAATGAAAAACTGTTTTTT. This translates into CASSLSLGATNEKLFF.

The V call is TRBV5-1, the J call TRBJ1-1, with 8 nucleotides matching TRBD1. CDR3 length equals 14 residues. The germline V gene has CDR1 SGHRS and CDR2 YFSETQ. With V trimmed by 4 bases and J by 4 bases, 6 bases remained unmatched. This chain's CDR3 is CASSNRDRLTEAFF. CDR3 DNA: TGCGCCAGCAGCAACCGGGACAGGCTCACTGAAGCTTTCTTT. Together with reference TRBV5-1 and TRBJ1-1, the CDR3 gives the full variable domain: KAGVTQTPRYLIKTRGQQVTLSCSPISGHRSVSWYQQTPGQGLQFLFEYFSETQRNKGNFPGRFSGRQFSNSRSEMNVSTLELGDSALYLCASSNRDRLTEAFFGQGTRLTVV.

The chain links TRBV4-2 to TRBJ2-1; 8 nucleotides line up with TRBD2. This CDR3 is 17 amino acids long. The germline gives CDR1 LGHNA, CDR2 YNFKEQ. With 4 bases clipped from V and 0 bases from J, the junction kept 8 bases outside the gene matches. The CDR3 protein is CASSRIPGTSSYNEQFF. For the CDR3, the DNA is TGTGCCAGCAGCCGCATTCCGGGGACTAGCTCCTACAATGAGCAGTTCTTC.

The rearrangement joins TRBV30 to TRBJ1-4; a possible D gene is TRBD1 (6 bases). Germline CDR1 is GTSNPN and CDR2 is SVGIG (reference sequence). Trimming pared 5 bases from V and 10 bases from J, leaving 14 bases between. CDR3 size: 12 residues. CDR3 in DNA: TGTGCCTGGTCGACAGGCTCTGGAAAACTGTTTTTT. It codes for CAWSTGSGKLFF. Supplemented by reference TRBV30 and TRBJ1-4, the full variable domain reads SQTIHQWPATLVQPVGSPLSLECTVEGTSNPNLYWYRQAAGRGLQLLFYSVGIGQISSEVPQNLSASRPQDRQFILSSKKLLLSDSGFYLCAWSTGSGKLFFGSGTQLSVL.

This chain connects TRBV11-2 to TRBJ2-2; 7 bases match TRBD2. Germline trimming cut 6 bases from V and 0 bases from J; bases unmatched to any gene: 4. The CDR3 totals 15 residues. Germline values: CDR1 SGHAT, CDR2 FQNNGV. CDR3 sequence reads: CASRPLAANTGELFF. Here the CDR3 DNA reads TGTGCCAGCAGGCCCCTAGCGGCGAACACCGGGGAGCTGTTTTTT.

This clone has only a few counts. The V gene is TRBV9, the J gene TRBJ1-3, with 7 positions matching TRBD1. The CDR3 runs to 16 residues. CDR1 and CDR2 (germline): SGDLS, YYNGEE. Trimming cost V 4 bases and J 2 bases; bases outside gene matches: 9. The CDR3 loop reads CASSPRQGQAGNTIYF. The CDR3 DNA sequence: TGTGCCAGCAGCCCCCGACAGGGTCAAGCTGGAAACACCATATATTTT. Full variable domain (missing parts from reference TRBV9 and TRBJ1-3): DSGVTQTPKHLITATGQRVTLRCSPRSGDLSVYWYQQSLDQGLQFLIQYYNGEERAKGNILERFSAQQFPDLHSELNLSSLELGDSALYFCASSPRQGQAGNTIYFGEGSWLTVV.

The gene calls are TRBV19 and TRBJ2-7, with D perhaps matching TRBD2 (5 bases). With 2 bases removed from V and 1 base from J, the gap between germline ends came to 9 bases. The CDR3 spans 14 residues. The V gene's germline CDR1 is LNHDA and CDR2 SQIVND (reference sequence). This CDR3 reads CASSIKWRSYEQYF. The CDR3 nucleotides read TGTGCCAGTAGTATAAAGTGGAGGTCCTACGAGCAGTACTTC.

The chain joins TRBV5-1 to TRBJ1-1; possible D gene TRBD1, 6 bases. Germline lookup yields CDR1 SGHRS and CDR2 YFSETQ. This CDR3 region has 15 residues. V was trimmed by 4 bases and J by 1 base, leaving 14 bases between them. CDR3 residues: CASSAAGVWNTEAFF. The CDR3 DNA sequence: TGCGCCAGCAGCGCCGCAGGGGTATGGAACACTGAAGCTTTCTTT.

The sample holds one count of this clone. The CDR3 is CSVLGQRADTEAFF. CDR3 bases: TGCAGCGTACTCGGACAGAGGGCGGACACTGAAGCTTTCTTT. This chain connects TRBV29-1 to TRBJ1-1; the D gene is possibly TRBD1 (6 bases). The CDR3 extends over 14 amino acids. The V and J ends lost 6 bases and 3 bases respectively, with 17 bases between them. Germline V lookup: CDR1 SQVTM, CDR2 ANQGSEA.

The chain joins TRBV5-4 to TRBJ1-4, with 10 bases identical to TRBD1. This CDR3 has 16 residues. The trim removed 4 bases at V and 5 bases at J, leaving 8 bases unmatched. Germline V gene data show CDR1 as SGHNT and CDR2 as YYREEE (reference sequence). The CDR3 loop reads CASSPGGGQGNEKLFF. Written as DNA, the CDR3 is TGTGCCAGCAGCCCCGGGGGGGGACAGGGGAATGAAAAACTGTTTTTT.

The CDR3 loop is CASSLVALRTDTQYF. DNA for the CDR3: TGTGCCAGCAGCTTAGTGGCTTTACGCACAGATACGCAGTATTTT. The chain is built from TRBV7-2 and TRBJ2-3; D gene unclear. V shed 1 base and J shed 1 base, with 9 bases lying between them. Germline values: CDR1 SGHTA, CDR2 FQGNSA. The CDR3 totals 15 residues.

V gene TRBV6-6 combines with J gene TRBJ2-7; 11 bases line up with TRBD2. V dropped 3 bases and J dropped 4; count of bases not matched to a gene: 5. This CDR3 has 15 amino acids. Germline CDR1 and CDR2: MNHNY and SVGAGI (reference sequence). The DNA of the CDR3 is TGTGCCAGCAGTTATGAGACTAGCGGGAAATACGAGCAGTACTTC. It translates to CASSYETSGKYEQYF.

This sequence joins TRBV9 and TRBJ1-4; 10 bases agree with TRBD1. The trim removed 3 bases at V and 8 bases at J, leaving 10 bases unmatched. CDR1 and CDR2 from the germline V gene are SGDLS and YYNGEE. The CDR3 extends over 16 amino acids. CDR3 nucleotide sequence: TGTGCCAGCAGCGCAAGCCGGGACAGGGGTCACGAAAAACTGTTTTTT. Its translation: CASSASRDRGHEKLFF.

CDR3: CSASFTGTQPQHF. As DNA, the CDR3 is TGCAGCGCGTCCTTTACAGGGACCCAGCCCCAGCATTTT. This rearrangement joins TRBV29-1 to TRBJ1-5; D might be TRBD1 (6 bases). The CDR3 contains 13 residues. CDR1 and CDR2 (germline): SQVTM, ANQGSEA. Trimming left V 7 bases short and J 7 bases short, with 17 bases between.

The genes are TRBV2 and TRBJ1-6; TRBD1 aligns across 9 bases. The CDR3 length is 14 residues. The germline CDR1 and CDR2 sequences are SNHLY and FYNNEI. The V segment lost 8 bases and the J segment 7 bases; nucleotides outside the gene matches: 6. CDR3: CASQGTGPNSPLHF. The CDR3 bases are TGTGCCAGCCAGGGGACAGGGCCGAATTCACCCCTCCACTTT.

The gene calls are TRBV21-1 and TRBJ2-3; TRBD1 is the table's D call, not checked against the DNA. TRBV21-1 is a pseudogene locus. The CDR3 sequence is 17 residues long. The CDR3, as DNA: TGTGCCAGCAGCAAATTACGGTGGGACAGACTCACAGATACGCAGTATTTT. Translating gives CASSKLRWDRLTDTQYF.

The chain combines TRBV5-1 with TRBJ2-3, with 7 bases that match TRBD2. V shed 4 bases and J 1 base; nucleotides not matched to a gene: 12. The CDR3 spans 17 residues. From germline, CDR1 is SGHRS and CDR2 YFSETQ. CDR3 region: CASSTQDPGGGTDTQYF. DNA for the CDR3: TGCGCCAGCAGCACCCAGGACCCGGGGGGTGGCACAGATACGCAGTATTTT.

V and J are TRBV9 and TRBJ2-7; TRBD2 agrees at 7 bases. This CDR3 is built from 14 residues. Germline V lookup: CDR1 SGDLS, CDR2 YYNGEE. V shed 3 bases and J 6 bases; nucleotides not matched to a gene: 9. The DNA of the CDR3 is TGTGCCAGCAGCGCCCGCGGGAGTTATGGCGAGCAGTACTTC. This translates into CASSARGSYGEQYF.

This clone was found once. The chain links TRBV27 to TRBJ2-7; the D gene is possibly TRBD1 (6 bases). The CDR3 length is 13 residues. Trimming shortened V by 4 bases and J by 6 bases, and 13 bases separated the two germline ends. Germline V gene sequence: CDR1 MNHEY, CDR2 SMNVEV (reference sequence). The CDR3 loop reads CASSYRAWGEQYF. The CDR3 nucleotides are TGTGCCAGCAGTTACAGGGCCTGGGGCGAGCAGTACTTC.

The chain employs TRBV28 and TRBJ1-2; D not certain. Germline V gene lookup returns CDR1 MDHEN and CDR2 SYDVKM. The CDR3 totals 13 residues. V lost 3 bases, J lost 7 bases, and 12 bases lay in between. CDR3 DNA sequence: TGTGCCAGCAGTTTCGTCCCGCGGGTTGGCTACACCTTC. Its translation: CASSFVPRVGYTF.